This T cell receptor beta chain was identified in a study of blood T cell repertoires in COVID-19 (dated by TCRdb to 2018 to 2020). About the full investigation: Collaborator samples came from the United States, Italy and Spain and covered acute and convalescent phases of COVID-19. The sample metadata nearly always contained a de-identified subject ID, COVID-19 status, age in years and sex. A freely available public database, intended as a resource for researchers studying the immune response to SARS-CoV-2, is where the repertoires were released. Subjects who had been exposed to COVID-19, were actively infected with it, or had recovered from it provided the deeply sampled blood TCRbeta repertoires that made up the dataset. The samples were drawn from the first 160 participants of the ongoing ImmuneRACE study and from 1,200 or so subjects provided by 6 global collaborators. Where HLA class I and class II types were available, the types were taken from metadata supplied by the sample provider, not from assay-based typing. The material from the prospective study consisted of cDNA or gDNA derived from T cells, B-cell-depleted T cells, or PBMCs.

Comment on this clone: Its cognate antigen has yet to be identified. No clone much larger than this one lies a single base away; base qualities are absent.

Enrolling through a virtual design, the prospective study's participants ranged in age from about 18 to 89 years and lived across some 23 United States geographic areas. Cohort assignment in the prospective study relied on participant-reported clinical history from a screening survey and a study questionnaire. Exposed participants were defined as having been in contact with someone with a PCR-confirmed or clinician-diagnosed COVID-19 case within 2 weeks of study entry. Mobile phlebotomists in the prospective study collected whole blood, serum and a nasopharyngeal or oropharyngeal swab from every participant. Additional blood draws and questionnaires over an approximately two-month period could optionally be provided by prospective study participants. Prospective study blood samples were shipped either frozen or at room temperature before DNA extraction. The germline V gene specifies MDHEN as CDR1 and SYDVKM as CDR2. V and J are trimmed by 7 bases and 6 bases, and the gene matches miss 14 bases of the junction. Measured from the cysteine to the phenylalanine, the CDR3 is 17 residues long. Only the CDR3 DNA is retained, 51 bases long and in frame from the first base.

The immunoSEQ Assay, a bias-controlled multiplex PCR, was used to amplify TCRbeta CDR3 regions from genomic DNA. On the study's bioinformatics: The number of nucleated cells in each sample was estimated from the amplification of reference gene primers within the assay. To quantify the absolute abundance of each unique TCRbeta CDR3 rearrangement, sequence reads were collapsed and filtered. For each sample, productive Simpson clonality was calculated by taking the square root of Simpson's diversity index across productive rearrangements. In TCRdb, the immuneACCESS table is reduced to in-frame sequences with V and J assigned. These tables do not hold every clone; where another copy was compared, an unresolved V gene accounts for under half, and the others remain unexplained. That table furnishes V, J and clone size, whereas the DNA furnished D and trimming. The sample table records some 270,000 clones; roughly 90% of these occur just once. The ten most abundant clones make up about 3% of the sample.

Paper-wide results and their limitations: The quantity of clinical and demographic metadata differed by source and by participant and was supplied without curation.

This receptor chain uses TRBV28 and TRBJ1-4, and TRBD1 aligns with 10 junction nucleotides. The sequence derives from a man between 35 and 55 years old who had been exposed to COVID-19. Sequencing used PBMCs or T cells enriched from blood (not recorded which). This receptor has the CDR3 CASTTGTGDLSDEKLFF. The DNA sequence is given as TGTGCCAGCACCACCGGGACAGGGGATTTATCGGATGAAAAACTGTTTTTT.